This is a list of T cell receptor beta chains from one sample in a study of post-analysis software for immune sequencing data. TCRdb redid the calling of the PCR reads with MiXCR, one entry per CDR3 protein. The sample lists some 700,000 distinct CDR3 sequences, roughly three fifths occurring once. The sequenced sample consisted of blood. The source of these receptors is a girl aged 2-10 years with multiple sclerosis. Each CDR3 is given without its conserved first and last residue.

v_gene	j_gene	CDR3aa
TRBV28	TRBJ2-3	ASSLRLAGAVGADTQY
TRBV14	TRBJ2-7	ASSSREGSYEQY
TRBV5-5	TRBJ1-4	ASSFEREEKLF
TRBV29-1	TRBJ2-1	SGDPGLAGANEQF
TRBV7-2	TRBJ2-7	ASSLEAGASSYEQY
TRBV5-1	TRBJ1-1	ASSAQGGVTEAF
TRBV12-3/TRBV12-4	TRBJ2-2	ASSVSGSTGELF
TRBV9	TRBJ2-1	ASSVEGNSGRGEQF
TRBV4-1	TRBJ1-5	ASSQEEEPGKGSNQPQH
TRBV20-1	TRBJ2-7	SARAKGNRIEQY
TRBV6-2/TRBV6-3	TRBJ2-7	ASSYSFNEQY
TRBV7-9	TRBJ2-5	ASSYPTGGTGPKETQY
TRBV11-2	TRBJ2-7	ASSLRLVVYEQY
TRBV20-1	TRBJ2-1	SARDSRGNEQF
TRBV30	TRBJ2-7	AWSAGQVIYEQY
TRBV4-3	TRBJ2-1	ASSSAGTASYNEQF
TRBV10-3	-	AIAGLTGGGETQY
TRBV11-2	TRBJ2-2	ASSLGLRNTGELF
TRBV12-3/TRBV12-4	TRBJ2-5	ASSRPGTVQETQY
TRBV5-1	TRBJ2-6	ASSLFLNRGRSGANVLT
TRBV1	TRBJ1-1	TSSQEMNTEAF
TRBV12-3/TRBV12-4	TRBJ2-3	ATMLRGKADTQY
TRBV20-1	TRBJ2-1	SARVRGTAGAGYNEQF
TRBV5-1	TRBJ1-5	ASSLGGASNQPQH
TRBV2	TRBJ2-7	ASSENFPSYEQY
TRBV6-1	TRBJ2-1	ASSSLGAPYNEQF
TRBV5-1	-	ASSGTELGYEQY
TRBV9	TRBJ2-3	ASSAPESLDTQY
TRBV20-1	-	GAGPGQRYEQY
TRBV12-3/TRBV12-4	TRBJ2-7	ASRVGGRTSGSYEQY
TRBV6-2/TRBV6-3	TRBJ1-2	ASSDPQVNYGYT
TRBV7-2	TRBJ1-2	ASSLVAEYGYT
TRBV7-7	TRBJ2-5	AIGQETQY
TRBV7-3	TRBJ2-7	ASSSVAGGNLEQY
TRBV29-1	TRBJ1-2	SSRPPGKGGYT
TRBV9	TRBJ2-5	ASARVGVQETQY
TRBV20-1	TRBJ1-1	SGTDSPMNTEAF
TRBV12-3/TRBV12-4	TRBJ1-1	ASSLGGQGARTEAF
TRBV2	TRBJ2-1	ASIPGGIGYNEQF
TRBV12-3/TRBV12-4	TRBJ1-1	ASSSWTWRITEAF
TRBV30	TRBJ2-1	AWRDRASYNEQF
TRBV5-1	TRBJ1-5	ASSPGPGGDQPQH
TRBV7-2	TRBJ2-3	ASSLAGAASTDTQY
TRBV11-2	TRBJ1-2	ASSSGVGNYGYT